Included here is one T cell receptor beta chain sequence, with context. Its cognate antigen is unknown. These data originate in a study of cytomegalovirus exposure and HLA in healthy donors. Study as a whole: As an earlier analysis found, about 179 million T cells yielded fewer than 130 million unique TCR beta sequences. Study-wide findings and caveats: Researchers reported in a later analysis that a missense DCLRE1C variant was tied to TCR beta V- and J-gene trimming. Most TCR sequences proved rare, with some public TCRs found in many donors. In a later analysis, the majority of CMV-associated beta chains seemingly showed HLA restriction.

Primers included in the PCR were 60 Vbeta and 13 Jbeta primers. TCRdb's table, derived via immunoSEQ multiplex PCR, lists solely in-frame clones and lacks some. Its listing shows roughly 62,000 clones. Material for sequencing was PBMCs. This sequence originates from a woman aged 18 to 35 in good health and CMV-seronegative.

DNA of the CDR3: TGTGCTAGTGGTTCCTCCATAGGACAGGGGAGGAATGGCTACACCTTC. Translated: CASGSSIGQGRNGYTF. V and J are TRBV12-5 and TRBJ1-2; 9 bases align to TRBD1. This CDR3 contains 16 residues. Trimming at V came to 4 bases and at J to 6 bases, leaving 12 bases not matched to a gene. Germline V gene lookup returns CDR1 LGHNT and CDR2 FRNRAP. Filled out from reference TRBV12-5 and TRBJ1-2, the complete variable domain reads DARVTQTPRHKVTEMGQEVTMRCQPILGHNTVFWYRQTMMQGLELLAYFRNRAPLDDSGMPKDRFSAEMPDATLATLKIQPSEPRDSAVYFCASGSSIGQGRNGYTFGSGTRLTVV.